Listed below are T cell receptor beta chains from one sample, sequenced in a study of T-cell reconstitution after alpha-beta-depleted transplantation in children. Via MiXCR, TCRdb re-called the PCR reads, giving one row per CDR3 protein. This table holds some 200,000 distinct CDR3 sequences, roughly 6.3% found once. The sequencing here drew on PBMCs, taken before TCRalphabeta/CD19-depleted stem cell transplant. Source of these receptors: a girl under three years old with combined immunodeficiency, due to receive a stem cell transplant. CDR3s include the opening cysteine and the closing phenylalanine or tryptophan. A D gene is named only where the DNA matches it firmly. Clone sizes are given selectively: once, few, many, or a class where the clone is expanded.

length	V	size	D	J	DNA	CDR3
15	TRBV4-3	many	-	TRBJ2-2	TGCGCCAGCGCCTTCCGAGTTGGGGCCACCGGGGAGCTGTTTTTT	CASAFRVGATGELFF
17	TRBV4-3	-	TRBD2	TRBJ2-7	TGCGCCAGCAGCCAATCACTCCTAGCGGGAGTTATCTACGAGCAGTACTTC	CASSQSLLAGVIYEQYF
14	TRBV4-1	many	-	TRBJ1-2	TGCGCCAGCAGCCTAAGTACAAGCAACTATGGCTACACCTTC	CASSLSTSNYGYTF
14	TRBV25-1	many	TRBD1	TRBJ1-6	TGTGCCAGCTCGGGACAGGCCCATAATTCACCCCTCCACTTT	CASSGQAHNSPLHF
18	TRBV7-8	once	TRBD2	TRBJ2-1	TGTGCCAGCACCCCACCTGGGGCTAGCGGGGGGGTTTACAATGAGCAGTTCTTC	CASTPPGASGGVYNEQFF
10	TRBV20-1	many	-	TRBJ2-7	TGCAGTGCGAAAGCCTACGAGCAGTACTTC	CSAKAYEQYF
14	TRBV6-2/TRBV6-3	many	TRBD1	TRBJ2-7	TGTGCCAGCAGAGCCCGGGACAGACCCTACGAGCAGTACTTC	CASRARDRPYEQYF
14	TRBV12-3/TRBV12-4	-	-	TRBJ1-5	TGTGCCAGCAGTTTCTCGGGAGGGGTTCAGCCCCAGCATTTT	CASSFSGGVQPQHF
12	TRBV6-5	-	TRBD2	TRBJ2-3	TGTGCCAGCTCGGGACTAGCGGGTACGCAGTATTTT	CASSGLAGTQYF
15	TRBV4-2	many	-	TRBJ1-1	TGTGCCAGCAGCCTTCGGGGCAGGCGGGGCACTGAAGCTTTCTTT	CASSLRGRRGTEAFF
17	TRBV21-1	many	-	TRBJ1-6	TGTGCCAGCAGCAGTCGACAGGGAATCTCCTATAATTCACCCCTCCACTTT	CASSSRQGISYNSPLHF
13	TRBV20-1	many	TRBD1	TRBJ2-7	TGCAGTGCTAGGGACAGGAACTCCTACGAGCAGTACTTC	CSARDRNSYEQYF
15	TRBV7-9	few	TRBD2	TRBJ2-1	TGTGCCAGCAGCTTAGGCGGGAGCCATTACAATGAGCAGTTCTTC	CASSLGGSHYNEQFF
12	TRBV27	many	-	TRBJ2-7	TGTGCCAGCGGGGTCAGCTCCTACGAGCAGTACTTC	CASGVSSYEQYF
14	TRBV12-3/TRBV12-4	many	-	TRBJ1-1	TGTGCCAGCAGTTCGACAGAATTGAACACTGAAGCTTTCTTT	CASSSTELNTEAFF
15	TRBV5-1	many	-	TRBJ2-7	TGCGCCAGCAGCTTGGAGGGAGGAACCATCTACGAGCAGTACTTC	CASSLEGGTIYEQYF
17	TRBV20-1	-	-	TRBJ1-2	TGCAGTGCAAGTACCCGGTTCCGAGATGACTATAACTATGGCTACACCTTC	CSASTRFRDDYNYGYTF
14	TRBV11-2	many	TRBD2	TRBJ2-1	TGTGCCAGCAGCTTAGTTTACGGGGGGGCCGAGCAGTTCTTC	CASSLVYGGAEQFF
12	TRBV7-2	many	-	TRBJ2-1	TGTGCCAGCAGCCTCTTAGTAGCTGAGCAGTTCTTC	CASSLLVAEQFF
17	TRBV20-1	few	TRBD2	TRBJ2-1	TGCAGTGCTAGAGTCGGAGCGGGAGGCTTTTTGCTTGGTGAGCAGTTCTTC	CSARVGAGGFLLGEQFF
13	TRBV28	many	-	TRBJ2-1	TGTGCCAGCAGTTTTGGCAACTACAATGAGCAGTTCTTC	CASSFGNYNEQFF
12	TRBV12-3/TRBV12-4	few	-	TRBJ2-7	TGTGCCAGCAGCCCTCCCAGTGTCGAGCAGTACTTC	CASSPPSVEQYF
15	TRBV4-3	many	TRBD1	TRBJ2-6	TGCGCCAGCAGCCAAGCTACAGGGGGCCCAAACGTCCTGACTTTC	CASSQATGGPNVLTF
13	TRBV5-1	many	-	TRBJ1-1	TGCGCCAGCAGTTATAATGGCTGGACTGAAGCTTTCTTT	CASSYNGWTEAFF
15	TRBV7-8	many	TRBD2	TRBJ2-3	TGTGCCAGCAGCTTAGAGGGACTAGCAGCAGATACGCAGTATTTT	CASSLEGLAADTQYF
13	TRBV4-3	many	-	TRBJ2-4	TGCGCCAGCAGCCTAGCTGAGGGAAACATTCAGTACTTC	CASSLAEGNIQYF
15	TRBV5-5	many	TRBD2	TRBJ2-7	TGTGCCAGCAGCTTGTATAGCGGGGGGGCCTACGAGCAGTACTTC	CASSLYSGGAYEQYF
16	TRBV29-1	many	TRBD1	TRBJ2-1	TGCAGCGCTGTGGAGACAGGGGGCGCATCCTACAATGAGCAGTTCTTC	CSAVETGGASYNEQFF
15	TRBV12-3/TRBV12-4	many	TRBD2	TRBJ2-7	TGTGCCAGCAGTTTAAGCGGGAGGGCCGAGTACGAGCAGTACTTC	CASSLSGRAEYEQYF
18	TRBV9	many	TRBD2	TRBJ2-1	TGTGCCAGCAGCGTAGCTACTTCTGGACTAGCGGGGAAGAATGAGCAGTTCTTC	CASSVATSGLAGKNEQFF
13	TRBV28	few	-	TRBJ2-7	TGTGCCAGCAGTTTGGCTGGGAACGACGAGCAGTACTTC	CASSLAGNDEQYF
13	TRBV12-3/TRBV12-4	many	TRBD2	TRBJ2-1	TGTGCCAGCAGCAGCCTAGCGGGGATTGAGCAGTTCTTC	CASSSLAGIEQFF
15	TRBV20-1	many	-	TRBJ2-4	TGCAGTGCTAGAGATTTGGAGCCCACCCGGAACATTCAGTACTTC	CSARDLEPTRNIQYF
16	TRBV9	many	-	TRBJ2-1	TGTGCCAGCAGTCCAAAAGCGGGTGGCTCCTACAATGAGCAGTTCTTC	CASSPKAGGSYNEQFF
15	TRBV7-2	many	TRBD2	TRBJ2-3	TGTGCCAGCAGCTTAGTCCGGGGGGTACAAGATACGCAGTATTTT	CASSLVRGVQDTQYF
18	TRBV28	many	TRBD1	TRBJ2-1	TGTGCCAGCAGTTTATGGCTACAGGGGCCCCATTCTTACAATGAGCAGTTCTTC	CASSLWLQGPHSYNEQFF
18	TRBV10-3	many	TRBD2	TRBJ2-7	TGTGCCATCAGTTCCCGGGGACTAGCGGGGGGTCCAGCCTACGAGCAGTACTTC	CAISSRGLAGGPAYEQYF
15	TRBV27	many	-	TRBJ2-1	TGTGCCAGCAGTTTAGAAAGGGCGTCCTACAATGAGCAGTTCTTC	CASSLERASYNEQFF